These T cell receptor beta chains were read from a single sample in a study of blood T cells in healthy people across ages. TCRdb re-called the 5' RACE reads with MiXCR, one entry per CDR3 protein. In the table there are hundreds of thousands of distinct CDR3 sequences, under 70% of which are singletons. The sample was blood. The receptors come from a man aged 55 to 70 in good health. Each CDR3 is given with its conserved first and last residue. Fields, in order: clone size, J gene, D gene, V gene, CDR3 protein, CDR3 DNA. A D gene is named only where the DNA matches it firmly. The size of a clone is reported for some rows only, either as once, few or many, or as a class for expanded clones.

NA	TRBJ1-2	NA	TRBV3-1	CASSQEHSFYGYTF	TGTGCCAGCAGCCAAGAACACAGCTTCTATGGCTACACCTTC
NA	TRBJ2-5	NA	TRBV21-1	CASKSVRQETQYF	TGTGCCAGCAAGTCAGTCAGACAAGAGACCCAGTACTTC
NA	TRBJ2-3	TRBD1	TRBV6-2/TRBV6-3	CASRPPTGVADTQYF	TGTGCCAGCAGACCCCCGACAGGGGTCGCAGATACGCAGTATTTT
few	TRBJ1-2	NA	TRBV10-2	CASSGTFSYTF	TGCGCCAGCAGTGGAACTTTTAGCTACACCTTC
NA	TRBJ2-5	NA	TRBV3-1	CASSQDFRNEQYF	TGTGCCAGCAGCCAAGACTTTAGGAATGAGCAGTACTTC
few	TRBJ2-7	NA	TRBV28	CASSLAGTLSYEQYF	TGTGCCAGCAGTTTAGCCGGGACGCTCTCCTACGAGCAGTACTTC
NA	TRBJ2-7	NA	TRBV20-1	CSAEPRGHEQYF	TGCAGTGCTGAGCCGAGAGGCCACGAGCAGTACTTC
NA	TRBJ2-4	TRBD2	TRBV6-2/TRBV6-3	CASSPRGSPLAKNIQYF	TGTGCCAGCAGTCCGCGGGGGAGCCCCCTGGCCAAAAACATTCAGTACTTC
NA	TRBJ2-3	NA	TRBV4-1	CASSQVPTGFTTDTQYF	TGCGCCAGCAGCCAAGTCCCGACAGGTTTTACCACAGATACGCAGTATTTT
NA	TRBJ2-5	NA	TRBV29-1	CSVEGGRGETQYF	TGCAGCGTTGAAGGAGGCAGGGGCGAGACCCAGTACTTC
few	TRBJ2-3	NA	TRBV20-1	CSAHGEGTDTQYF	TGCAGTGCTCATGGTGAGGGCACAGATACGCAGTATTTT
NA	TRBJ2-5	TRBD2	TRBV6-1	CASNLAGIQETQYF	TGTGCCAGCAATCTAGCGGGGATCCAAGAGACCCAGTACTTC
NA	TRBJ2-5	NA	TRBV9	CASSVAAQETQYF	TGTGCCAGCAGCGTAGCGGCTCAAGAGACCCAGTACTTC
NA	TRBJ2-3	TRBD1	TRBV20-1	CSAESGQGSTDTQYF	TGCAGTGCCGAGTCGGGACAGGGGTCCACAGATACGCAGTATTTT
NA	TRBJ2-7	NA	TRBV5-1	CASSLGTLISEQYF	TGCGCCAGCAGCTTGGGGACGCTAATCTCCGAGCAGTACTTC
NA	TRBJ2-4	TRBD2	TRBV6-5	CASSPRLAGGNIQYF	TGTGCCAGCAGCCCCAGGCTAGCGGGGGGGAACATTCAGTACTTC
NA	TRBJ1-1	NA	TRBV28	CAVVSRGVGLAEAFF	TGTGCCGTAGTGAGTAGGGGGGTGGGTCTAGCTGAAGCTTTCTTT
NA	TRBJ2-3	TRBD2	TRBV5-1	CASSLGGTSGGDQDTQYF	TGCGCCAGCAGCTTAGGGGGTACTAGCGGGGGCGACCAGGATACGCAGTATTTT
NA	TRBJ2-3	TRBD2	TRBV12-3/TRBV12-4	CASSPSGTSTDTQYF	TGTGCCAGCAGTCCTAGCGGGACTAGCACAGATACGCAGTATTTT
NA	TRBJ2-5	TRBD2	TRBV27	CASSSTGGLETQYF	TGTGCCAGCAGTTCGACGGGGGGACTGGAGACCCAGTACTTC
few	TRBJ2-3	TRBD1	TRBV5-1	CASRTGTGGPTDTQYF	TGCGCCAGTCGAACCGGGACAGGGGGGCCCACAGATACGCAGTATTTT
once	TRBJ2-5	TRBD2	TRBV3-1	CASSPGSGGKETQYF	TGTGCCAGCAGCCCGGGGAGCGGGGGGAAAGAGACCCAGTACTTC
few	TRBJ2-7	TRBD1	TRBV6-7	CASSYSIVRGPFKGNSYEQYF	TGTGCCAGCAGTTACTCGATAGTGAGGGGGCCCTTTAAGGGGAACTCCTACGAGCAGTACTTC
NA	TRBJ2-1	TRBD1	TRBV4-1	CASKPGRGTGEQFF	TGCGCCAGCAAACCAGGGCGGGGGACAGGGGAGCAGTTCTTC
few	TRBJ1-2	NA	TRBV6-5	CASSSLRDGYGYTF	TGTGCCAGCAGCTCTCTCCGGGACGGCTATGGCTACACCTTC
few	TRBJ2-1	NA	TRBV4-2	CASSQVVNEQFF	TGTGCCAGCAGCCAAGTGGTCAATGAGCAGTTCTTC
NA	TRBJ1-4	NA	TRBV20-1	CSATVDSATNEKLFF	TGCAGTGCTACCGTCGACAGTGCAACTAATGAAAAACTGTTTTTT
NA	TRBJ2-5	TRBD2	TRBV5-1	CASSTGLAVAGGRGETQYF	TGCGCCAGCAGCACTGGACTAGCGGTGGCTGGTGGTCGAGGGGAGACCCAGTACTTC
NA	TRBJ2-5	TRBD2	TRBV7-9	CASSPTSGAGQETQYF	TGTGCCAGCAGCCCGACTAGCGGGGCTGGCCAAGAGACCCAGTACTTC
few	TRBJ1-2	TRBD1	TRBV5-1	CASSFGQGGNYGYTF	TGCGCCAGCAGCTTCGGACAGGGGGGGAACTATGGCTACACCTTC
NA	TRBJ1-5	NA	TRBV20-1	CSASGAGYINQPQHF	TGCAGTGCTAGCGGGGCGGGGTATATCAATCAGCCCCAGCATTTT
NA	TRBJ1-2	TRBD1	TRBV6-1	CASTGTAYGYTF	TGTGCCAGCACCGGGACAGCCTATGGCTACACCTTC
few	TRBJ2-6	NA	TRBV6-1	CASKTSPSGANVLTF	TGTGCCAGCAAAACCAGCCCCTCTGGGGCCAACGTCCTGACTTTC
NA	TRBJ2-3	TRBD2	TRBV12-3/TRBV12-4	CASSFRAGASTDTQYF	TGTGCCAGCAGTTTCCGAGCGGGGGCTAGCACAGATACGCAGTATTTT
many	TRBJ2-5	TRBD2	TRBV7-2	CASSSGLQETQYF	TGTGCCAGCAGCTCGGGACTACAAGAGACCCAGTACTTC
few	TRBJ2-5	TRBD1	TRBV29-1	CSAVGQGGETQYF	TGCAGCGCGGTGGGACAGGGCGGGGAGACCCAGTACTTC
NA	TRBJ1-4	TRBD1	TRBV25-1	CASSEPRGGEKLFF	TGTGCCAGCAGTGAGCCCAGGGGGGGTGAAAAACTGTTTTTT
NA	TRBJ1-4	NA	TRBV5-1	CASSLGRGSEKLFF	TGCGCCAGCAGCCTGGGGAGGGGTAGTGAAAAACTGTTTTTT
NA	TRBJ2-1	NA	TRBV6-2/TRBV6-3	CASTNREASSYNEQFF	TGTGCCAGCACCAACAGAGAGGCCAGCTCCTACAATGAGCAGTTCTTC
NA	TRBJ2-1	NA	TRBV5-1	CASSSPERQSSYSEQFF	TGCGCCAGCAGCTCCCCTGAGAGACAGAGCTCCTACAGTGAACAGTTCTTC
once	TRBJ2-5	NA	TRBV2	CASSALVETQYF	TGTGCCAGCAGTGCTCTAGTGGAGACCCAGTACTTC
NA	TRBJ2-2	TRBD2	TRBV7-2	CASSRGTSGGASMRTRELFF	TGTGCCAGCAGCCGTGGGACTAGCGGGGGGGCCTCAATGCGGACCCGGGAGCTGTTTTTT
NA	TRBJ2-1	TRBD1	TRBV28	CASSPRTGVGNEQFF	TGTGCCAGCAGTCCTCGGACAGGGGTGGGCAATGAGCAGTTCTTC
few	TRBJ2-5	NA	TRBV5-1	CASSLTRPPQETQYF	TGCGCCAGCAGCTTAACTAGGCCCCCTCAGGAGACCCAGTACTTC
NA	TRBJ2-7	TRBD2	TRBV29-1	CSVRRGGFEQYF	TGCAGCGTTCGGCGGGGGGGCTTTGAGCAGTACTTC
NA	TRBJ1-6	NA	TRBV3-1	CASSQDAGRGNSPLHF	TGTGCCAGCAGCCAAGACGCGGGACGGGGAAATTCACCCCTCCACTTT
few	TRBJ2-4	NA	TRBV3-1	CASSQEGTAKNIQYF	TGTGCCAGCAGCCAAGAAGGGACAGCCAAAAACATTCAGTACTTC